The entry below describes one T cell receptor (beta chain). No antigen is known for it. Base qualities are missing; no much larger clone stands one base away. The same CDR3 arises from other DNA sequences in this sample as well. The donors were healthy, HIV-negative adults with no recently reported acute infections or vaccinations. Every donor was a Caucasian adult living in Nashville, Tennessee, USA. CD4+ T cells were enriched by magnetic negative selection, after which naive cells were positively selected on CD45RA and the negative fraction was taken as the memory subset. Blood was collected by leukapheresis, and PBMCs were isolated by Ficoll-Histopaque density gradient centrifugation and then cryopreserved in liquid nitrogen vapor phase. Purity and quantity of every magnetically sorted T cell population were checked by analytical flow cytometry. Genomic DNA was isolated from every sorted fraction and measured by UV absorbance on a Nanodrop 2000c.

Using the deep immunoSEQ assay, TCR CDR3 regions were amplified from genomic DNA by multiplex PCR. Extracted genomic DNA from each cell subset was spread evenly across all wells of several immunoSEQ 96-well plates, with each plate serving as a replicate. Each replicate PCR for sorted subsets received around 200 ng genomic DNA, equal to about 30,000 T cell genomes. Purified libraries were measured with a Qubit 3.0 fluorometer, size-checked on a Bioanalyzer 2100, and measured again with the KAPA Library Quantification kit. Each immunoSEQ 96-well plate was sequenced on its own single-read 150-cycle Illumina NextSeq 550 flow cell. In the paper's pipeline: Because the immunoSEQ output held only junctional sequences and lacked quality scores, the filtering could not match the filtering applied to full-length reads. To assign V/J genes and CDR3, sequences were annotated against IMGT germline references using PyIR, a Python wrapper for IgBLAST v1.9. Reads were filtered out if the reads had weak V/J assignments (E-value above 1e-6), no CDR3, stop codons, out-of-frame junctions, or ambiguous translated residues. V3J clonotypes were defined by identical inferred V gene, J gene, and CDR3 amino acid sequence. The percentage overlap between two repertoires was calculated by dividing the number of shared unique clonotypes by the size of the smaller repertoire. Richness of each repertoire was evaluated using RTK rarefaction, the Chao1 estimator, and Recon v2.1 estimates of unobserved clonotypes. Generation probabilities were computed with OLGA for all TCRbeta clonotypes obtained by the gDNA method from several donors. TCRdb obtained this table from immuneACCESS and retained in-frame rearrangements with V and J assigned. These tables miss some clones; where compared with another copy, unresolved V genes account for less than half of the shortfall, and the remainder is unexplained. The D gene and trimming were derived from the DNA, and the V and J assignments and clone size from that table. The sample records roughly 1,500,000 clones, 95% to 99% of which are singletons. About 0.4% of the sample goes to the ten largest clones.

The data originate from a study of shared clonotypes between healthy human individuals (dated by TCRdb to about 2020). Concerning the study at large: A few men and a couple of women, aged 18 to 49 years, made up the cohort. Each donor's leukapheresis produced roughly between roughly 0.9 and 8.9 billion PBMCs. To increase sequencing depth and limit assay-specific biases, TCR repertoire library preparation and sequencing were carried out by different laboratories using diverse techniques. Per donor, three plates each were used for CD4 naive and CD4 memory, two for CD8 naive, and one for CD8 memory. The study deeply sequenced blood TCR repertoires of several healthy adults to estimate repertoire size and the extent of clonotype sharing between individuals. Results the study describes overall, beyond this receptor: Sampling was limited to blood, and TCR repertoires in tissue likely differ from TCR repertoires in blood. Rarefaction of sorted-subset datasets indicated incomplete sequencing despite the large sequencing depth. Because the study included only a small number of donors, the genetic and exposure-history diversity represented was limited. Across a handful of donors, about 4.5% of naive CD4, approximately 4% of naive CD8, 2.3% of memory CD4, and approximately 0.42% of memory CD8 clonotypes were shared. Based on pairwise subsampling, the degree of clonotype sharing among donors was expected to be affected by sequencing depth. Compared with non-shared clonotypes, the clonotypes found in all four sorted-subset donors had higher generation probabilities. Naive subsets generally had larger estimated clonotype richness than memory subsets did.

V is pared back by 1 base and J by 4 bases, with 10 bases lying between the germline termini. The CDR3 contains 15 residues, cysteine and phenylalanine counted. Kept here is only the CDR3 DNA, which spans 45 bases and is read in frame from base 1. CDR1 is given as KGHSH and CDR2 as LQKENI, both from the germline V gene. Sequences were obtained from naive CD4+ T cells sorted from blood. In the paper's terms, the cell subset or site label means: CD45RA+ positively selected. This TCR was recovered from a man aged 25-45 years in good health. This chain is built from TRBV18 and TRBJ1-4, with the D gene call left open. In nucleotide form, the sequence is TGTGCCAGCTCACCACTCGGCAGAGGTAATGAAAAACTGTTTTTT. The translation is CASSPLGRGNEKLFF.